This T cell receptor (beta chain) emerged from a study of PD-1 blockade in classical Hodgkin lymphoma. General study results and limits: Reports described newly diagnosed patients as having lower baseline TCR diversity than healthy donors.

A word on this clone: Its antigen remains unknown.

The method was immunoSEQ multiplex PCR; TCRdb's version includes in-frame clones alone and lacks a portion of them. Among roughly 19,000 clones listed, 88% were seen once. V lost 5 bases and J lost 6; bases outside the gene matches: 4. CDR3 length: 14 amino acids. Germline loops: CDR1 LNHDA, CDR2 SQIVND (reference sequence). The time point was: cycle 4 day 1 (C4D1), after more than five weeks of nivolumab. Every patient had relapsed following autologous stem cell transplantation, and cohorts differed in brentuximab vedotin exposure. The investigators isolated CD8+ T cells from thawed PBMCs using magnetic negative selection.

V gene TRBV19 combines with J gene TRBJ2-1; 10 bases match TRBD1. The receptor was derived from a human donor with classical Hodgkin lymphoma. The sequences come from CD8+ T cells from blood, collected before the fourth cycle of nivolumab. The CDR3 protein is CASSWTGGGNEQFF. CDR3 nucleotides: TGTGCCAGTAGTTGGACAGGGGGGGGCAATGAGCAGTTCTTC.